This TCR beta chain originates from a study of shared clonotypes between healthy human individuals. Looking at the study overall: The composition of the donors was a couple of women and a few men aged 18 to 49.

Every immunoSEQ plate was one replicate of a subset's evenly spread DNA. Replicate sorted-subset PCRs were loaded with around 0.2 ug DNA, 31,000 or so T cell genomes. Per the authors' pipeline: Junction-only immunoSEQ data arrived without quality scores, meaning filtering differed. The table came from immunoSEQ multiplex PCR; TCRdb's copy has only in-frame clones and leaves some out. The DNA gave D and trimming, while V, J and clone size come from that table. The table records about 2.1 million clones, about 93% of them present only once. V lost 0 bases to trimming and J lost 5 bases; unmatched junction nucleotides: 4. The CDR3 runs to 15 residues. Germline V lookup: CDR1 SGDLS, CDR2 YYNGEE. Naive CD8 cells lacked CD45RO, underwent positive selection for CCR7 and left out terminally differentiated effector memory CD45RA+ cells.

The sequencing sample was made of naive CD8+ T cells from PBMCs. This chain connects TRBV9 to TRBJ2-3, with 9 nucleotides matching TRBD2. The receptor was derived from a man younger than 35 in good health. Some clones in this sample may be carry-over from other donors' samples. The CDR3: CASSVGASGIDTQYF. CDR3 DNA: TGTGCCAGCAGCGTAGGTGCTAGCGGGATAGATACGCAGTATTTT.